This passage covers 18 T cell receptor beta chains from one sample sequenced in a study of T cell responses to AZD1222 COVID-19 vaccine. The protocol was immunoSEQ multiplex PCR, while the TCRdb copy is restricted to in-frame clones and leaves out a portion. In the table there are about 140,000 clones, over 75% of which are singletons. Sequenced here: peripheral blood, sampled on day 0 of AZD1222 vaccination. The receptors come from an adult in good health.

CDR3 sequence (DNA): TGTGCCAGTAATCAGGGCCGGCTTTCTAACTATGGCTACACCTTC. This encodes CASNQGRLSNYGYTF. The chain couples TRBV19 to TRBJ1-2; D is possibly TRBD1 (5 bases). This CDR3 contains 15 residues. Between the trimmed V and J ends, which lost 7 bases and 0 bases, there was a span of 15 bases. Germline CDR1 is LNHDA and CDR2 is SQIVND (reference sequence).

The V gene is TRBV15, the J gene TRBJ2-4; 9 positions agree with TRBD1. The CDR3 consists of 14 residues. V was clipped by 4 bases and J by 7 bases; unmatched bases: 5. The V gene's germline CDR1 is LNHNV and CDR2 YYDKDF (reference sequence). Written as DNA, the CDR3 is TGTGCCACCAGCACTGACAGGGGGGGGAACATTCAGTACTTC. This translates into CATSTDRGGNIQYF.

In the case of this clone: The sample holds other DNA sequences that translate to the same CDR3. This rearrangement joins TRBV5-4 to TRBJ1-1; D is unresolved. There are 13 residues in the CDR3. V was trimmed by 0 bases and J by 2 bases, leaving 5 bases between them. Germline values: CDR1 SGHNT, CDR2 YYREEE (reference sequence). The CDR3 spells CASSLGGNTEAFF. The CDR3 DNA reads as TGTGCCAGCAGCTTGGGCGGTAACACTGAAGCTTTCTTT.

V is TRBV25-1 and J is TRBJ2-1, with D unresolved. This CDR3 comprises 15 residues. Trimming stripped 3 bases from V and 0 bases from J, with 9 bases between. In germline, CDR1 is MGHDK, CDR2 SYGVNS. CDR3 coding DNA: TGTGCCAGCAGTGAGTTTAGGATCTCCTACAATGAGCAGTTCTTC. Its protein product is CASSEFRISYNEQFF.

The J gene is TRBJ1-1, the V gene TRBV28, with 12 bases fitting TRBD1. V lost 5 bases and J lost 4; bases outside the gene matches: 2. Germline V gene lookup returns CDR1 MDHEN and CDR2 SYDVKM. The CDR3 contains 14 residues. In nucleotides, the CDR3 is TGTGCCAGCAGTCGGGACAGGGGGCTCACTGAAGCTTTCTTT. Translating gives CASSRDRGLTEAFF.

This CDR3 is CASTRGPNSPLHF. The CDR3 DNA sequence: TGTGCCAGCACCCGGGGGCCCAATTCACCCCTCCACTTT. The chain has TRBV2 and TRBJ1-6; tentatively, D is TRBD1 (6 bases). This CDR3 has 13 residues. The germline V and J ends were trimmed by 7 bases and 7 bases, with 11 bases remaining between them. Germline V gives CDR1 SNHLY, CDR2 FYNNEI.

The chain has TRBV19 and TRBJ1-2; 9 nucleotides line up with TRBD1. Germline V CDR1 and CDR2: LNHDA, SQIVND (reference sequence). This CDR3 spans 17 amino acids. V lost 0 bases to trimming and J lost 5 bases; unmatched junction nucleotides: 10. CDR3 amino acids: CASSIDGTGTGTYGYTF. The CDR3 DNA reads TGTGCCAGTAGTATAGATGGAACCGGGACAGGGACATATGGCTACACCTTC.

V usage is TRBV19 and J usage is TRBJ1-5, with TRBD1 matching over 8 bases. This CDR3 has 13 amino acids. V gave up 6 bases and J gave up 5 bases; unmatched junction bases: 3. Germline V gene lookup returns CDR1 LNHDA and CDR2 SQIVND (reference sequence). The CDR3 is CASSETGDQPQHF. CDR3 DNA sequence: TGTGCCAGTAGCGAGACAGGGGATCAGCCCCAGCATTTT.

This chain uses TRBV6-5 with TRBJ1-1; 8 bases agree with TRBD1. Per germline, CDR1 MNHEY and CDR2 SVGAGI. This CDR3 contains 15 residues. Unmatched junction bases numbered 6, after V lost 4 bases and J lost 2 bases. CDR3 in DNA: TGTGCCAGCAGTTCCTGGACAGGGATTAACACTGAAGCTTTCTTT. It translates to CASSSWTGINTEAFF.

This clone occurred once. This sequence joins TRBV11-3 and TRBJ1-6; D call uncertain. The CDR3 consists of 14 residues. V was clipped by 5 bases and J by 5 bases, with 10 bases between them. Per germline, CDR1 SGHNT and CDR2 YENEEA. The CDR3, as DNA: TGTGCCAGCAGCGGCAGAGTCGATAATTCACCCCTCCACTTT. Encoded protein: CASSGRVDNSPLHF. The whole variable domain, filled in from reference TRBV11-3 and TRBJ1-6, reads EAGVVQSPRYKIIEKKQPVAFWCNPISGHNTLYWYLQNLGQGPELLIRYENEEAVDDSQLPKDRFSAERLKGVDSTLKIQPAELGDSAVYLCASSGRVDNSPLHFGNGTRLTVT.

The chain has TRBV7-2 and TRBJ2-3; D is unclear. The CDR3 spans 12 residues. Germline lookup yields CDR1 SGHTA and CDR2 FQGNSA. V gave up 4 bases and J gave up 4 bases, with 6 bases separating them. CDR3 nucleotide sequence: TGTGCCAGCAGCTCAATCCCAGATACGCAGTATTTT. It specifies CASSSIPDTQYF.

J is TRBJ1-2 and V is TRBV9; 8 positions agree with TRBD1. V shed 1 base, J shed 8 bases, and the junction held 10 bases outside the gene matches. Germline values: CDR1 SGDLS, CDR2 YYNGEE. The CDR3 is 15 residues long. CDR3 amino acids: CASSVLGQGTGGYTF. Here the CDR3 DNA reads TGTGCCAGCAGCGTACTAGGACAGGGTACGGGGGGCTACACCTTC.

The chain is built from TRBV5-4 and TRBJ1-2; the match to TRBD1 covers 10 bases. The germline gives CDR1 SGHNT, CDR2 YYREEE (reference sequence). V lost 4 bases, J lost 6 bases, and 12 bases stayed unmatched. There are 16 residues in the CDR3. CDR3 region: CASSPNPGQGFNGYTF. The CDR3 DNA reads as TGTGCCAGCAGCCCTAACCCGGGACAGGGGTTCAATGGCTACACCTTC.

The chain joins TRBV5-1 to TRBJ2-2; D is ambiguous. The CDR3 totals 14 residues. Trimming pared 7 bases from V and 3 bases from J, leaving 13 bases between. The germline CDR1 and CDR2 sequences are SGHRS and YFSETQ. CDR3 DNA: TGCGCCAGCCGAGACGGTTGGGACACCGGGGAGCTGTTTTTT. Protein: CASRDGWDTGELFF.

This chain uses TRBV30 with TRBJ1-1; no firm D call. The CDR3 is 15 residues long. CDR1 is GTSNPN, CDR2 SVGIG, per germline (reference sequence). V lost 0 bases and J lost 5, with 16 bases in between. CDR3 sequence (DNA): TGTGCCTGGAGTGTACTCGGAGGTACCTCTACTGAAGCTTTCTTT. The encoded protein is CAWSVLGGTSTEAFF.

The chain employs TRBV13 and TRBJ1-2, with TRBD1 matching over 9 bases. Per germline, CDR1 PRHDT and CDR2 FYEKMQ (reference sequence). Trimming took 5 bases from V and 10 from J; bases not matched to a gene: 5. The CDR3 is 12 amino acids. CDR3 nucleotides: TGTGCCAGCAGCCCCGGACAGGGGACCTACACCTTC. Protein sequence: CASSPGQGTYTF.

V is TRBV7-9 and J is TRBJ1-5, with 8 positions matching TRBD1. This CDR3 spans 15 amino acids. Trimming removed 2 bases from V and 5 bases from J; junction bases left unmatched: 5. The germline gives CDR1 SEHNR, CDR2 FQNEAQ (reference sequence). The CDR3 coding sequence is TGTGCCAGCAGCTTACAGGGGGCCCGGGATCAGCCCCAGCATTTT. Protein: CASSLQGARDQPQHF.

V and J are TRBV4-1 and TRBJ1-2; no clear D gene. The CDR3 contains 14 residues. CDR1 and CDR2 from the germline V gene are MGHRA and YSYEKL. Trimming left V 0 bases short and J 3 bases short, with 8 bases between. CDR3 sequence (DNA): TGCGCCAGCAGCCAAGAATTGGGATACTATGGCTACACCTTC. Translated, it gives CASSQELGYYGYTF.